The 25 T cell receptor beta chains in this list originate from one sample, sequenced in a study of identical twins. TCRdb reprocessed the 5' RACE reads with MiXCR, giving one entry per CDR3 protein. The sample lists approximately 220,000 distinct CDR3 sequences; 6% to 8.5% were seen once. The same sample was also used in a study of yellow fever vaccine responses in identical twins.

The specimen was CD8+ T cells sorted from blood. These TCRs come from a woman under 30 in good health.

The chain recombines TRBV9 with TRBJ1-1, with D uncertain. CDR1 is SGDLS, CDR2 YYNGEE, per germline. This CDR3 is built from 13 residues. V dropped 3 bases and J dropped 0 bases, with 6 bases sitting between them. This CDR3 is CASSAYLNTEAFF. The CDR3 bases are TGTGCCAGCAGCGCCTATTTGAACACTGAAGCTTTCTTT.

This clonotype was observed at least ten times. The CDR3 spells CASSLGSGPRREQYF. The CDR3 DNA reads as TGTGCCAGCAGCTTAGGGTCAGGACCCAGACGAGAGCAGTACTTC. This chain uses TRBV7-8 with TRBJ2-7; D not certain. CDR1 SGHVS and CDR2 FQNEAQ come from the germline V gene. The V end lost 1 base, the J end lost 7 bases, and 17 bases lay between the germline ends. This CDR3 is 15 amino acids long.

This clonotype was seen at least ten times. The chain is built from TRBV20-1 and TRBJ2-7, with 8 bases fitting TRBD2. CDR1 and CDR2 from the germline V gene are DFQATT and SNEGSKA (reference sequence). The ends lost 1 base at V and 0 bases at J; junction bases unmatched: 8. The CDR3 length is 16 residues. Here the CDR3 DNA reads TGCAGTGCTAGAGCAACACTAGCGGAGAGCTCCTACGAGCAGTACTTC. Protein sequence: CSARATLAESSYEQYF.

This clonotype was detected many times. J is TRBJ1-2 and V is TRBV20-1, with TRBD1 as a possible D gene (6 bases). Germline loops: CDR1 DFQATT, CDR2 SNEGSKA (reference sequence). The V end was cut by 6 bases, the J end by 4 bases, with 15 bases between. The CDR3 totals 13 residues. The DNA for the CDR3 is TGCAGTGCGTGGACAGAGGCGACCTATGGCTACACCTTC. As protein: CSAWTEATYGYTF.

CDR3 loop: CASSLEVPSMNTEAFF. CDR3 coding DNA: TGTGCCAGCAGCTTAGAAGTTCCCAGCATGAACACTGAAGCTTTCTTT. The gene calls are TRBV7-8 and TRBJ1-1; D gene unclear. The V gene lost 1 base and the J gene lost 0 bases, with 12 bases spanning the gap. The CDR3 is 16 amino acids. Germline loops: CDR1 SGHVS, CDR2 FQNEAQ.

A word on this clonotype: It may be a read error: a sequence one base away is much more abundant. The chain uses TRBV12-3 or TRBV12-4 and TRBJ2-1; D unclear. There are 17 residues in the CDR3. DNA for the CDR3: TGTGCCATCAGTTTAGAGTCCCGCCGGAGCTCCTACAATGAGCAGTTCTTC. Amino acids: CAISLESRRSSYNEQFF.

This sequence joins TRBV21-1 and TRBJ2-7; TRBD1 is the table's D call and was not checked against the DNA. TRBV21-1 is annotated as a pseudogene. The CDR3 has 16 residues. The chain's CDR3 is CASSKVKGSGYYEQYV. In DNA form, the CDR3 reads TGTGCCAGCAGCAAAGTGAAAGGGTCAGGTTACTACGAGCAGTACGTC.

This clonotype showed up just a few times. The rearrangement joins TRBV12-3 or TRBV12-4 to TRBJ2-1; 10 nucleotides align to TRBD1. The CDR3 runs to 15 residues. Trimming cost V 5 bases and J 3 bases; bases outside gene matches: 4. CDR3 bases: TGTGCCAGCAGTCCGACAGGGGGCATCTACAATGAGCAGTTCTTC. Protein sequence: CASSPTGGIYNEQFF.

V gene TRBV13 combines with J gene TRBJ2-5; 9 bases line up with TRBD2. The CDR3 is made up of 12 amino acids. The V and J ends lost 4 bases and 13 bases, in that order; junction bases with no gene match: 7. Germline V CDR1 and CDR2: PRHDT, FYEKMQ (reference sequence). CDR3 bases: TGTGCCAGCAGCTCGGAGGCGGGAGGGCCGTACTTC. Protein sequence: CASSSEAGGPYF.

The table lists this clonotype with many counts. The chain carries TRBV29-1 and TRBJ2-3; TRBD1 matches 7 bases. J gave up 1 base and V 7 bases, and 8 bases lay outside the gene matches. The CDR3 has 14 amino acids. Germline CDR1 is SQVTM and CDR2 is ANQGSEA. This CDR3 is CSATGAYRTDTQYF. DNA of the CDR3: TGCAGCGCCACAGGGGCTTATCGCACAGATACGCAGTATTTT.

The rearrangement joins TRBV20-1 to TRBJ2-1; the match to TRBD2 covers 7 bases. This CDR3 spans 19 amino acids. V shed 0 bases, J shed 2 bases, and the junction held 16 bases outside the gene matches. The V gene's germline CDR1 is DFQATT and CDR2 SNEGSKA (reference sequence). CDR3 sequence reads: CSARDLDGPGGRTYNEQFF. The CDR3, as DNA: TGCAGTGCTAGAGATCTGGATGGACCGGGAGGTCGGACCTACAATGAGCAGTTCTTC.

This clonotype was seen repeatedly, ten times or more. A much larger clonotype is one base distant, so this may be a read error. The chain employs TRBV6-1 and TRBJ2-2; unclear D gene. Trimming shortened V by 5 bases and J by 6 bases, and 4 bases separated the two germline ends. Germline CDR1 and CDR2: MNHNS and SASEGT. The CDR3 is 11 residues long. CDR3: CASSWSGELFF. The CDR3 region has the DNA TGTGCCAGCAGTTGGTCCGGGGAGCTGTTTTTT.

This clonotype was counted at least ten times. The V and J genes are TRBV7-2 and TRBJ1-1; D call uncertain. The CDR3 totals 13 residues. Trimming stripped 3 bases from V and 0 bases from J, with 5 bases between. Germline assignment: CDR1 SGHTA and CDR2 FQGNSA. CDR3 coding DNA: TGTGCCAGCAGCTTCGGACTGAACACTGAAGCTTTCTTT. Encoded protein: CASSFGLNTEAFF.

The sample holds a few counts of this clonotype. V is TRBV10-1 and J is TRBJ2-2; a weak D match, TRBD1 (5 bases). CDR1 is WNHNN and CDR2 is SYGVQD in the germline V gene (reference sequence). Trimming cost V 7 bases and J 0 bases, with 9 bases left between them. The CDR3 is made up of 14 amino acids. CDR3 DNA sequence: TGCGCCAGCACAGACAGCGCGAACACCGGGGAGCTGTTTTTT. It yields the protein CASTDSANTGELFF.

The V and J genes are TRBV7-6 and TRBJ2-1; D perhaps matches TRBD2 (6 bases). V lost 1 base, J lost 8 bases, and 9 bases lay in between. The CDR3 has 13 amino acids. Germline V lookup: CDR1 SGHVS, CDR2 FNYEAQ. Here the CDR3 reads CASSLDWGDEQFF. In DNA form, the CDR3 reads TGTGCCAGCAGCTTAGATTGGGGGGATGAGCAGTTCTTC.

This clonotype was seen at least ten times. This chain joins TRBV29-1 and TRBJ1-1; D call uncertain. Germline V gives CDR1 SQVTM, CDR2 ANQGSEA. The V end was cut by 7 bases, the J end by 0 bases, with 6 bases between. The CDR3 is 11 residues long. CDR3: CSGRMNTEAFF. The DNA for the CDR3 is TGCAGCGGCCGGATGAACACTGAAGCTTTCTTT.

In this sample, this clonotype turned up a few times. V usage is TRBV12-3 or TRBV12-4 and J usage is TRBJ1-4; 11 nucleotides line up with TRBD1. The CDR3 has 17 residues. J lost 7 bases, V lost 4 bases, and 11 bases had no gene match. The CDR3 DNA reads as TGTGCCAGCAGTTGGGGACAGGGGGTTGGTCTTTTTGAAAAACTGTTTTTT. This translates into CASSWGQGVGLFEKLFF.

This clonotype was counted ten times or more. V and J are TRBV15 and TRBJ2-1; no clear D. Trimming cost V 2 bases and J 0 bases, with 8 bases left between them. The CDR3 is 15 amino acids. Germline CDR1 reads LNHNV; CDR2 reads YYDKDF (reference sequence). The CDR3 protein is CATSRSPSSYNEQFF. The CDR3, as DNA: TGTGCCACCAGCAGATCCCCCAGCTCCTACAATGAGCAGTTCTTC. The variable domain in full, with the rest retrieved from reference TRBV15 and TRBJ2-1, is DAMVIQNPRYQVTQFGKPVTLSCSQTLNHNVMYWYQQKSSQAPKLLFHYYDKDFNNEADTPDNFQSRRPNTSFCFLDIRSPGLGDTAMYLCATSRSPSSYNEQFFGPGTRLTVL.

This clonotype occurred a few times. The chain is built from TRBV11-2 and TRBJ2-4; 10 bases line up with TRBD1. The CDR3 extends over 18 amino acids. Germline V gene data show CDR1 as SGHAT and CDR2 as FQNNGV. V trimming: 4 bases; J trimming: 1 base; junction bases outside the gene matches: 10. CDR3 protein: CASSSAGTGVSAKNIQYF. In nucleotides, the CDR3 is TGTGCCAGCAGCTCGGCCGGGACAGGGGTCTCTGCCAAAAACATTCAGTACTTC.

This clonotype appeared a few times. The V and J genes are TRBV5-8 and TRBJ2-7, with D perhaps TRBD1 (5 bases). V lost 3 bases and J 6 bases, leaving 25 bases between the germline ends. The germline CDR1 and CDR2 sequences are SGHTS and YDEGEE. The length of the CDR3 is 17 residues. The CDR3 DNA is TGTGCCAGCAGCTGGCCTGTAGGGTTACAGGTTAGCCTCGAGCAGTACTTC. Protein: CASSWPVGLQVSLEQYF. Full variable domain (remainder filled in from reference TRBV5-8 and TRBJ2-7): EAGVTQSPTHLIKTRGQQATLRCSPISGHTSVYWYQQALGLGLQFLLWYDEGEERNRGNFPPRFSGRQFPNYSSELNVNALELEDSALYLCASSWPVGLQVSLEQYFGPGTRLTVT.

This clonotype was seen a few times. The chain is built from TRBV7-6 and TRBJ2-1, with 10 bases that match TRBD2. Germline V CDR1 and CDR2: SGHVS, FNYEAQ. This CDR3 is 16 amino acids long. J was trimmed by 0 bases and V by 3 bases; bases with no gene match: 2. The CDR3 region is CASSFPSGSSYNEQFF. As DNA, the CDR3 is TGTGCCAGCAGCTTCCCTAGCGGGAGCTCCTACAATGAGCAGTTCTTC.

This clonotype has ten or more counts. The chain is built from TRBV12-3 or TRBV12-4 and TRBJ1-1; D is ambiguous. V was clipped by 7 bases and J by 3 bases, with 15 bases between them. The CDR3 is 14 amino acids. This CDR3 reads CASTGVGRDTEAFF. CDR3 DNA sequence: TGTGCCAGCACTGGGGTGGGGAGGGACACTGAAGCTTTCTTT.

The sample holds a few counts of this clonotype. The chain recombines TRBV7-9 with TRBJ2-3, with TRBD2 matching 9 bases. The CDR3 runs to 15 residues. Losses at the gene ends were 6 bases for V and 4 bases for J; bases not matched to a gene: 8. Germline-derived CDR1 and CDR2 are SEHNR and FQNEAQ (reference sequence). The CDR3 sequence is CASSPSGTGADTQYF. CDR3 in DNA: TGTGCCAGCAGTCCTAGCGGGACCGGGGCAGATACGCAGTATTTT.

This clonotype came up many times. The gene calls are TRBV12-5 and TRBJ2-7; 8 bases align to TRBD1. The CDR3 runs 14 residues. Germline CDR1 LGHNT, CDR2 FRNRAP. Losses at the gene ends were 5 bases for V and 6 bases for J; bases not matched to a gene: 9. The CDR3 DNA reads TGTGCTAGTGGTCCCCGGACAGGGAAATGCGAGCAGTACGTC. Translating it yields CASGPRTGKCEQYV.

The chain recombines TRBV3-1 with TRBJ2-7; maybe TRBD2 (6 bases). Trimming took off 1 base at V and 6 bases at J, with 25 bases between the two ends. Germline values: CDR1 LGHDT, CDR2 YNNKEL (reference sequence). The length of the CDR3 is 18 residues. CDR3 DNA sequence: TGTGCCAGCAGCCAAGTTTCGATGTTTGTAGGGGAGGCGGCCGAGCAGTACTTC. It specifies CASSQVSMFVGEAAEQYF.